These 27 T cell receptor beta chains originate from one sample sequenced in a study of blood T cell repertoires in COVID-19 (dated by TCRdb to 2018 to 2021). Library construction relied on the immunoSEQ multiplex PCR assay. TCRdb stores this immuneACCESS table with in-frame sequences only. Part of the clones is absent; in the studies checked, under half of the shortfall reflects unresolved V genes, and no reason is known for the rest. In all, the sample holds hundreds of thousands of clones, and 88% of those were seen once. The top ten clones comprise approximately 0.69% of the sample. The sequencing input was peripheral blood. The receptor set was obtained from a man aged 40-49 years with acute or convalescent COVID-19.

The V call is TRBV12-3 or TRBV12-4, the J call TRBJ1-6; possible D gene TRBD1, 5 bases. V was trimmed by 4 bases and J by 13 bases, leaving 11 bases between them. The CDR3 extends over 12 amino acids. This CDR3 reads CASSSDKRPLHF. CDR3 nucleotides: TGTGCCAGCAGTTCGGACAAACGGCCCCTCCACTTT.

The chain uses TRBV28 and TRBJ2-1; D might be TRBD2 (7 bases). The V gene lost 3 bases and the J gene lost 0 bases, with 12 bases spanning the gap. Per germline, CDR1 MDHEN and CDR2 SYDVKM. CDR3 length: 16 residues. The CDR3 protein is CASSLGGRSSYNEQFF. The CDR3 nucleotides read TGTGCCAGCAGTTTGGGGGGGCGTAGCTCCTACAATGAGCAGTTCTTC.

The chain couples TRBV5-1 to TRBJ2-3; D possibly corresponds to TRBD2 (5 bases). The germline CDR1 and CDR2 sequences are SGHRS and YFSETQ. V was cut by 4 bases and J by 4 bases, with 13 bases left in between. The CDR3 sequence is 14 residues long. Here the CDR3 DNA reads TGCGCCAGCAGCCCTTCTAGCCGGCCAGATACGCAGTATTTT. As protein: CASSPSSRPDTQYF.

The chain has TRBV10-2 and TRBJ1-5; D not resolved. Germline V CDR1 and CDR2: WSHSY, SAAADI. V was pared by 5 bases and J by 3 bases, with 8 bases between. CDR3 length: 13 residues. The CDR3 nucleotides are TGCGCCAGCAGTAAAGCGGACAATCAGCCCCAGCATTTT. It specifies CASSKADNQPQHF.

This chain connects TRBV7-9 to TRBJ2-3; 11 bases fit TRBD2. The CDR3 is 18 amino acids. The germline gives CDR1 SEHNR, CDR2 FQNEAQ (reference sequence). V trimming: 1 base; J trimming: 4 bases; junction bases outside the gene matches: 10. The CDR3 is CASSLDVLLAGGSDTQYF. The CDR3 DNA reads as TGTGCCAGCAGCTTAGACGTCTTGCTAGCGGGAGGCTCAGATACGCAGTATTTT.

V and J are TRBV28 and TRBJ2-1, with TRBD1 as a possible D gene (5 bases). In germline, CDR1 is MDHEN, CDR2 SYDVKM. The CDR3 has 14 residues. V lost 3 bases to trimming and J lost 4 bases, with 10 bases between them. The CDR3 here is CASSLGGAYNEQFF. CDR3 in DNA: TGTGCCAGCAGTTTGGGTGGGGCTTACAATGAGCAGTTCTTC. Full variable domain (missing parts from reference TRBV28 and TRBJ2-1): DVKVTQSSRYLVKRTGEKVFLECVQDMDHENMFWYRQDPGLGLRLIYFSYDVKMKEKGDIPEGYSVSREKKERFSLILESASTNQTSMYLCASSLGGAYNEQFFGPGTRLTVL.

The gene calls are TRBV30 and TRBJ2-7; 7 nucleotides align to TRBD2. Germline-derived CDR1 and CDR2 are GTSNPN and SVGIG (reference sequence). The CDR3 has 12 residues. V shed 4 bases, J shed 2 bases, and the junction held 2 bases outside the gene matches. The CDR3 reads CAWTAGAYEQYF. The CDR3 DNA follows: TGTGCCTGGACTGCGGGGGCCTACGAGCAGTACTTC.

There are many counts of this clone. This sequence joins TRBV14 and TRBJ1-1, with TRBD1 matching 7 bases. The CDR3 covers 13 residues. Germline CDR1 reads SGHDN; CDR2 reads FVKESK. V lost 6 bases and J lost 3; bases outside the gene matches: 4. The CDR3 DNA reads TGTGCCAGCAGTCTACAGGGGTACACTGAAGCTTTCTTT. Its protein is CASSLQGYTEAFF.

In this sample, this clone turned up once. The chain uses TRBV28 and TRBJ2-4, with D possibly TRBD1 on 5 matching bases. CDR1 is MDHEN, CDR2 SYDVKM, per germline. Trimming took off 4 bases at V and 9 bases at J, with 13 bases between the two ends. This CDR3 has 13 amino acids. The CDR3 protein is CASSSQGLSIQYF. CDR3 DNA: TGTGCCAGCAGTTCTCAGGGCTTAAGCATTCAGTACTTC.

The chain couples TRBV6-2 or TRBV6-3 to TRBJ2-5; TRBD2 agrees at 8 bases. The CDR3 consists of 14 residues. V dropped 2 bases and J dropped 5; count of bases not matched to a gene: 4. CDR1 is MNHEY and CDR2 is SVGEGT in the germline V gene. DNA of the CDR3: TGTGCCAGCAGTTACGGTTTAGCGGGGGAGACCCAGTACTTC. Protein sequence: CASSYGLAGETQYF.

CDR3 sequence: CASSEGSTEIYEQYF. CDR3 nucleotide sequence: TGTGCCAGCAGTGAAGGTTCGACAGAGATCTACGAGCAGTACTTC. The gene calls are TRBV2 and TRBJ2-7; possibly TRBD1 for D (5 bases). The CDR3 spans 15 residues. With 1 base removed from V and 3 bases from J, the gap between germline ends came to 13 bases. The germline V gene has CDR1 SNHLY and CDR2 FYNNEI.

On this clone: At one end the junction does not follow the germline gene, possibly because of a read error. CDR3 DNA: TGTGCCAGCGGTGATGCGGGAGGCTCCTACAATGAGCAGTTCTTC. Translated: CASGDAGGSYNEQFF. This chain connects TRBV2 to TRBJ2-1; 8 nucleotides agree with TRBD2. CDR3 length equals 15 residues. Per germline, CDR1 SNHLY and CDR2 FYNNEI.

The CDR3 spells CASSLVGGNYEQYF. The CDR3, as DNA: TGCGCCAGCAGCTTGGTGGGAGGGAACTACGAGCAGTACTTC. The gene calls are TRBV5-1 and TRBJ2-7, with TRBD2 matching over 7 bases. The germline CDR1 and CDR2 sequences are SGHRS and YFSETQ. J was trimmed by 3 bases and V by 0 bases; bases with no gene match: 3. This CDR3 contains 14 residues.

The chain carries TRBV6-5 and TRBJ1-5; a weak D match, TRBD1 (5 bases). The V end was cut by 6 bases, the J end by 0 bases, with 12 bases between. The germline V gene encodes CDR1 MNHEY and CDR2 SVGAGI. CDR3 size: 15 residues. The CDR3 DNA is TGTGCCAGCAGCCTTGGGGCTTATAGCAATCAGCCCCAGCATTTT. Translating it yields CASSLGAYSNQPQHF.

The chain has TRBV6-6 and TRBJ1-1; the D gene is possibly TRBD1 (6 bases). V was cut by 2 bases and J by 6 bases, with 10 bases left in between. The length of the CDR3 is 13 residues. Looked up from germline, CDR1 is MNHNY and CDR2 is SVGAGI (reference sequence). The CDR3 loop reads CASSYVWTAEAFF. For the CDR3, the DNA is TGTGCCAGCAGTTACGTTTGGACAGCTGAAGCTTTCTTT.

The chain employs TRBV27 and TRBJ2-5; 9 bases align to TRBD2. Germline values: CDR1 MNHEY, CDR2 SMNVEV (reference sequence). The V and J ends lost 5 bases and 7 bases, in that order; junction bases with no gene match: 14. The CDR3 runs to 16 residues. CDR3 coding DNA: TGTGCCAGCAGTCCCCTCGGCGGGAGGGCCCAGGGGACCCAGTACTTC. Translating gives CASSPLGGRAQGTQYF.

This clone has a single count. The chain combines TRBV4-3 with TRBJ1-4, with 7 positions matching TRBD1. Trimming took 4 bases from V and 4 from J; bases not matched to a gene: 3. Germline V gene data show CDR1 as LGHNA and CDR2 as YSLEER. The CDR3 runs to 14 residues. The CDR3 protein is CASSLDRNNEKLFF. The CDR3 DNA sequence: TGCGCCAGCAGCCTGGACAGGAATAATGAAAAACTGTTTTTT.

The chain recombines TRBV3-1 (or the pseudogene TRBV3-2) with TRBJ2-1; 10 bases align to TRBD2. The trim removed 4 bases at V and 6 bases at J, leaving 3 bases unmatched. CDR3 size: 14 residues. The germline V gene encodes CDR1 LGHDT and CDR2 YNNKEL (reference sequence). The CDR3 DNA follows: TGTGCCAGCAGCCCTAGCGGGAGTTTCAATGAGCAGTTCTTC. It specifies CASSPSGSFNEQFF.

The rearrangement links TRBV15 to TRBJ2-7; D is possibly TRBD1 (5 bases). Trimming took 3 bases from V and 2 from J, leaving 11 bases between them. The length of the CDR3 is 14 residues. CDR1 is LNHNV, CDR2 YYDKDF, per germline (reference sequence). The CDR3: CATSSGRATYEQYF. Written as DNA, the CDR3 is TGTGCCACCAGCAGTGGCAGGGCGACCTACGAGCAGTACTTC.

This clone was counted only a few times. The rearrangement uses TRBV29-1 and TRBJ1-1, with 8 nucleotides matching TRBD1. The trim removed 5 bases at V and 5 bases at J, leaving 7 bases unmatched. The CDR3 sequence is 13 residues long. Germline V lookup: CDR1 SQVTM, CDR2 ANQGSEA. The CDR3 sequence: CSVRTTGGTEAFF. CDR3 sequence (DNA): TGCAGCGTTAGAACTACAGGGGGGACTGAAGCTTTCTTT.

The rearrangement uses TRBV2 and TRBJ1-1; D not certain. This CDR3 has 14 residues. V lost 8 bases, J lost 2 bases, and 15 bases lay in between. The V gene's germline CDR1 is SNHLY and CDR2 FYNNEI. The CDR3 reads CASGRTGINTEAFF. The CDR3 DNA follows: TGTGCCAGCGGAAGGACGGGAATTAACACTGAAGCTTTCTTT.

The chain employs TRBV27 and TRBJ2-7; D unresolved. Germline V lookup: CDR1 MNHEY, CDR2 SMNVEV (reference sequence). The CDR3 has 12 amino acids. Trimming removed 3 bases at V and 7 bases at J, with 10 bases between. CDR3 sequence (DNA): TGTGCCAGCAGTTTTCCGGGTCTAGAGCAGTACTTC. The encoded protein is CASSFPGLEQYF.

The chain carries TRBV18 and TRBJ1-3; 8 bases line up with TRBD1. CDR3 length: 18 residues. Germline loops: CDR1 KGHSH, CDR2 LQKENI. The V gene end was trimmed by 2 bases and the J gene end by 0 bases; junction bases not matched to a gene: 9. CDR3 DNA sequence: TGTGCCAGCTCACCATGGGCCGCGGGACAGGCCTCTGGAAACACCATATATTTT. It is translated as CASSPWAAGQASGNTIYF.

As regards this clone: At the DNA level, this CDR3 is encoded by other sequences in the same sample as well. The chain recombines TRBV12-3 or TRBV12-4 with TRBJ1-1; a weak D match, TRBD1 (5 bases). The CDR3 covers 12 residues. The V end lost 3 bases, the J end lost 7 bases, and 9 bases lay between the germline ends. The CDR3 sequence: CASSFDTGEAFF. Here the CDR3 DNA reads TGTGCCAGCAGTTTCGACACAGGTGAAGCTTTCTTT.

The chain is built from TRBV5-5 and TRBJ2-7, with D possibly TRBD1 on 5 matching bases. Deletions cut 2 bases from V and 8 bases from J, with 14 bases between. In germline, CDR1 is SGHKS, CDR2 YYEKEE (reference sequence). The CDR3 consists of 13 residues. The chain's CDR3 is CASSFPDSPKQYF. CDR3 sequence (DNA): TGTGCCAGCAGCTTTCCCGACAGCCCCAAGCAGTACTTC.

This chain joins TRBV5-4 and TRBJ1-2; the D gene is possibly TRBD1 (6 bases). This CDR3 region has 14 residues. V dropped 4 bases and J dropped 5 bases, with 15 bases sitting between them. Germline V gene lookup returns CDR1 SGHNT and CDR2 YYREEE (reference sequence). As DNA, the CDR3 is TGTGCCAGCAGCATCCCCAGGACAGAGTATGGCTACACCTTC. It encodes CASSIPRTEYGYTF.

The chain combines TRBV30 with TRBJ2-2, with 7 bases matching TRBD1. This CDR3 has 14 residues. Germline trimming cut 5 bases from V and 1 base from J; bases unmatched to any gene: 4. Germline loops: CDR1 GTSNPN, CDR2 SVGIG (reference sequence). CDR3 protein: CAWLGQRNTGELFF. CDR3 nucleotide sequence: TGTGCCTGGCTGGGACAGAGGAACACCGGGGAGCTGTTTTTT.